One sample yielded the 27 T cell receptor beta chains listed below, sequenced in a study of T cell repertoires in cytomegalovirus infection. Via MiXCR, TCRdb re-called the reads, giving one row per CDR3 protein. In the table there are some 150,000 distinct CDR3 sequences, less than 25% of which are singletons. Sample: PBMCs. Every receptor here comes from a human donor in good health (CMV status not recorded). Some clones in this sample may be carry-over from other donors' samples.

The chain is built from TRBV5-6 and TRBJ2-4; TRBD2 agrees at 9 bases. The junction had 12 bases not matched to a gene; V was cut back by 0 bases and J by 5 bases. The germline V gene encodes CDR1 SGHDT and CDR2 YYEEEE. This CDR3 is 18 amino acids long. In nucleotides, the CDR3 is TGTGCCAGCAGCTTGGCAGGTAGCGGGGGCCTTATCCAAAACATTCAGTACTTC. This translates into CASSLAGSGGLIQNIQYF.

The chain is built from TRBV6-6 and TRBJ2-1; tentatively, D is TRBD1 (6 bases). This CDR3 is built from 13 residues. The germline CDR1 and CDR2 sequences are MNHNY and SVGAGI (reference sequence). Trimming took 6 bases from V and 11 from J, leaving 17 bases between them. The CDR3 region has the DNA TGTGCCAGCAGCCCACAGGGTTCAACGCAGCAGTTCTTC. Translation gives CASSPQGSTQQFF.

The rearrangement uses TRBV2 and TRBJ2-5, with D tentatively TRBD2 (6 bases). The CDR3 covers 14 residues. The germline CDR1 and CDR2 sequences are SNHLY and FYNNEI. V was trimmed by 8 bases and J by 0 bases, leaving 13 bases between them. The CDR3 protein is CASYQRGYQETQYF. The CDR3 DNA reads as TGTGCCAGCTATCAACGGGGGTACCAAGAGACCCAGTACTTC. The whole variable domain, filled in from reference TRBV2 and TRBJ2-5, reads EPEVTQTPSHQVTQMGQEVILRCVPISNHLYFYWYRQILGQKVEFLVSFYNNEISEKSEIFDDQFSVERPDGSNFTLKIRSTKLEDSAMYFCASYQRGYQETQYFGPGTRLLVL.

This clonotype was picked up a small number of times. The J gene is TRBJ2-1, the V gene TRBV5-5; TRBD1 aligns across 8 bases. Germline values: CDR1 SGHKS, CDR2 YYEKEE (reference sequence). The CDR3 covers 16 residues. Losses at the gene ends were 3 bases for V and 6 bases for J; bases not matched to a gene: 11. The CDR3 protein is CASSSSPGTGFNEQFF. In DNA form, the CDR3 reads TGTGCCAGCAGCTCCTCACCCGGGACAGGTTTCAATGAGCAGTTCTTC. Supplemented by reference TRBV5-5 and TRBJ2-1, the full variable domain reads DAGVTQSPTHLIKTRGQQVTLRCSPISGHKSVSWYQQVLGQGPQFIFQYYEKEERGRGNFPDRFSARQFPNYSSELNVNALLLGDSALYLCASSSSPGTGFNEQFFGPGTRLTVL.

Many counts were recorded for this clonotype. V usage is TRBV7-2 and J usage is TRBJ2-7; no clear D. There are 12 residues in the CDR3. Germline values: CDR1 SGHTA, CDR2 FQGNSA. V lost 5 bases and J lost 2, with 7 bases in between. The CDR3 nucleotides are TGTGCCAGCAGCCAACCCCCCTACGAGCAGTACTTC. Its translation: CASSQPPYEQYF.

V is TRBV25-1 and J is TRBJ2-5; D is possibly TRBD1 (6 bases). With 1 base removed from V and 1 base from J, the gap between germline ends came to 10 bases. This CDR3 has 15 amino acids. Germline lookup yields CDR1 MGHDK and CDR2 SYGVNS. The CDR3 loop reads CASSEWTVSQETQYF. The CDR3 nucleotides are TGTGCCAGCAGTGAATGGACAGTCTCCCAAGAGACCCAGTACTTC.

This clonotype was seen a handful of times. V usage is TRBV2 and J usage is TRBJ1-2; 7 bases agree with TRBD1. The junction had 16 bases not matched to a gene; V was cut back by 7 bases and J by 5 bases. Germline CDR1 and CDR2: SNHLY and FYNNEI. CDR3 length equals 16 residues. This CDR3 is CASKGQTLGGAYGYTF. DNA of the CDR3: TGTGCCAGCAAGGGACAGACCCTTGGGGGGGCATATGGCTACACCTTC.

In this sample, this clonotype turned up many times. CDR3 amino acids: CASSDPAGGPQYF. The CDR3 nucleotides are TGTGCCAGCAGCGACCCAGCGGGGGGGCCGCAGTACTTC. The J gene is TRBJ2-7, the V gene TRBV7-2; 10 bases line up with TRBD2. The CDR3 has 13 residues. The germline V gene encodes CDR1 SGHTA and CDR2 FQGNSA. V was pared by 5 bases and J by 9 bases, with 7 bases of the junction left unmatched.

This clonotype was detected a few times. This chain joins TRBV28 and TRBJ1-1; 7 nucleotides line up with TRBD1. CDR3 size: 11 residues. Germline V lookup: CDR1 MDHEN, CDR2 SYDVKM. V dropped 6 bases and J dropped 8; count of bases not matched to a gene: 3. This CDR3 is CASSRDSEAFF. Here the CDR3 DNA reads TGTGCCAGCAGCCGGGACAGCGAAGCTTTCTTT.

This clonotype was seen repeatedly, ten times or more. The chain uses TRBV11-2 and TRBJ2-3, with 7 bases identical to TRBD2. After removal of 1 base from V and 2 bases from J, the junction contained 3 bases not matched to a gene. Germline V gene sequence: CDR1 SGHAT, CDR2 FQNNGV. The CDR3 loop spans 15 amino acids. The DNA of the CDR3 is TGTGCCAGCAGCTTAGCTCAGCGGGACACAGATACGCAGTATTTT. This encodes CASSLAQRDTDTQYF.

The chain links TRBV3-1 to TRBJ2-7; no clear D. Germline V lookup: CDR1 LGHDT, CDR2 YNNKEL (reference sequence). CDR3 size: 12 residues. The V and J ends lost 7 bases and 5 bases respectively, with 12 bases between them. CDR3 coding DNA: TGTGCCAGCAACCATTTGATCCACGAGCAGTACTTC. It encodes CASNHLIHEQYF.

This clonotype occurred a few times. The gene calls are TRBV29-1 and TRBJ1-3; D ambiguous. This CDR3 is built from 12 residues. V lost 4 bases and J 3 bases, leaving 7 bases between the germline ends. Germline CDR1 and CDR2: SQVTM and ANQGSEA. CDR3 nucleotide sequence: TGCAGCGTTGCGACCGTTGGAAACACCATATATTTT. This gives the protein CSVATVGNTIYF.

This clonotype was counted many times. The J gene is TRBJ2-3, the V gene TRBV7-9, with no clear D. Germline assignment: CDR1 SEHNR and CDR2 FQNEAQ (reference sequence). The V end was cut by 1 base, the J end by 2 bases, with 10 bases between. CDR3 length: 15 amino acids. CDR3 residues: CASSLGETATDTQYF. CDR3 nucleotide sequence: TGTGCCAGCAGCTTAGGGGAAACGGCCACAGATACGCAGTATTTT.

This clonotype was observed a handful of times. CDR3 amino acids: CASSFQNSYNEQFF. In nucleotides, the CDR3 is TGTGCCAGCAGTTTTCAGAATTCCTACAATGAGCAGTTCTTC. The J gene is TRBJ2-1, the V gene TRBV28; no clear D gene. CDR1 is MDHEN and CDR2 is SYDVKM in the germline V gene. The CDR3 consists of 14 residues. The V and J ends lost 3 bases and 1 base respectively, with 7 bases between them.

This clonotype has a handful of counts. This chain's CDR3 is CASSLATSGTGELFF. In nucleotides, the CDR3 is TGTGCCAGCAGCTTAGCGACTAGTGGCACCGGGGAGCTGTTTTTT. The genes are TRBV7-2 and TRBJ2-2; D possibly corresponds to TRBD2 (6 bases). This CDR3 spans 15 amino acids. CDR1 is SGHTA and CDR2 is FQGNSA in the germline V gene. V was cut by 0 bases and J by 4 bases, with 9 bases left in between. The entire variable domain, with the rest obtained from reference TRBV7-2 and TRBJ2-2, is as follows: GAGVSQSPSNKVTEKGKDVELRCDPISGHTALYWYRQSLGQGLEFLIYFQGNSAPDKSGLPSDRFSAERTGGSVSTLTIQRTQQEDSAVYLCASSLATSGTGELFFGEGSRLTVL.

This clonotype showed up just a few times. The V and J genes are TRBV7-9 and TRBJ1-5; TRBD1 aligns across 11 bases. CDR1 SEHNR and CDR2 FQNEAQ come from the germline V gene (reference sequence). Trimming took 5 bases from V and 0 from J; bases not matched to a gene: 3. The length of the CDR3 is 16 residues. DNA for the CDR3: TGTGCCAGCAGCCCGGGACAGGGGGATAGCAATCAGCCCCAGCATTTT. It is translated as CASSPGQGDSNQPQHF.

The chain combines TRBV20-1 with TRBJ1-5; 7 bases fit TRBD1. The CDR3 sequence is 15 residues long. The germline gives CDR1 DFQATT, CDR2 SNEGSKA (reference sequence). Losses at the gene ends were 6 bases for V and 3 bases for J; bases not matched to a gene: 11. The CDR3 region has the DNA TGCAGTGCAGCCAGGGAGACAGGGCCCAATCAGCCCCAGCATTTT. Translation: CSAARETGPNQPQHF.

A note on this clonotype: One junction end does not reproduce the germline sequence, and a read error may be involved. V usage is TRBV4-1 and J usage is TRBJ2-2; D not resolved. This CDR3 has 12 amino acids. Per the germline V gene, CDR1 is MGHRA and CDR2 is YSYEKL. The CDR3: CASSLYGGELFF. DNA for the CDR3: TGTGCCAGCAGCCTGTACGGCGGGGAGCTGTTTTTT.

As regards this clonotype: The junction departs from germline at one end; a sequencing error may be responsible. The V gene is TRBV6-5, the J gene TRBJ1-5; possibly TRBD1 for D (6 bases). This CDR3 spans 16 amino acids. Germline V gene data show CDR1 as MNHEY and CDR2 as SVGAGI. The CDR3 region has the DNA TGTGGCAGCAGTTACCCGACAGGCTGGGGTAATCAGCCCCAGCATTTT. Protein product: CGSSYPTGWGNQPQHF.

The chain recombines TRBV3-1 with TRBJ2-1; no reliable D call. CDR1 and CDR2 (germline): LGHDT, YNNKEL (reference sequence). V was pared by 2 bases and J by 6 bases, with 11 bases between. This CDR3 spans 14 amino acids. The CDR3 loop reads CASSQPGPFNEQFF. The CDR3 nucleotides read TGTGCCAGCAGCCAACCCGGACCTTTCAATGAGCAGTTCTTC.

This clonotype occurred a few times. This sequence joins TRBV7-9 and TRBJ1-6; TRBD1 might be the D (6 bases). Trimming took off 5 bases at V and 9 bases at J, with 11 bases between the two ends. There are 13 residues in the CDR3. Germline values: CDR1 SEHNR, CDR2 FQNEAQ (reference sequence). The CDR3 DNA reads TGTGCCAGCAGCCCAGGGGAACCTTCACCCCTCCACTTT. Residues: CASSPGEPSPLHF.

The chain has TRBV6-6 and TRBJ2-2, with unresolved D. CDR1 and CDR2 from the germline V gene are MNHNY and SVGAGI (reference sequence). V lost 7 bases and J lost 0, with 9 bases in between. This CDR3 region has 14 residues. The CDR3 loop is CASIRNPNTGELFF. CDR3 nucleotides: TGTGCCAGCATCCGAAATCCGAACACCGGGGAGCTGTTTTTT.

This clonotype was counted only a few times. V is TRBV5-1 and J is TRBJ1-5; 12 nucleotides line up with TRBD1. The CDR3 sequence is 14 residues long. J lost 6 bases, V lost 4 bases, and 2 bases had no gene match. The V gene's germline CDR1 is SGHRS and CDR2 YFSETQ. CDR3 residues: CASSPGQGAQPQHF. The CDR3 nucleotides read TGCGCCAGCAGCCCGGGACAGGGGGCTCAGCCCCAGCATTTT.

This clonotype was found many times. The gene calls are TRBV29-1 and TRBJ2-1; TRBD2 might be the D (6 bases). The CDR3 runs 13 residues. Germline lookup yields CDR1 SQVTM and CDR2 ANQGSEA. The germline V and J ends were trimmed by 4 bases and 4 bases, with 11 bases remaining between them. The CDR3 sequence is CSVGSGGYNEQFF. CDR3 in DNA: TGCAGCGTTGGGAGTGGGGGGTACAATGAGCAGTTCTTC.

V is TRBV12-3 or TRBV12-4 and J is TRBJ1-2; no firm D call. The V gene lost 3 bases and the J gene lost 4 bases, with 15 bases spanning the gap. The CDR3 runs 15 residues. CDR3 sequence reads: CASSFGSRTSYGYTF. The CDR3 nucleotides read TGTGCCAGCAGTTTTGGCTCCAGAACGAGCTATGGCTACACCTTC.

Many counts were recorded for this clonotype. The chain joins TRBV7-2 to TRBJ2-6; possible D gene TRBD1, 8 bases. V was cut by 7 bases and J by 1 base, with 17 bases left in between. The CDR3 totals 17 residues. Germline V gene lookup returns CDR1 SGHTA and CDR2 FQGNSA. CDR3 protein: CASILTGGGSGANVLTF. In DNA form, the CDR3 reads TGTGCCAGCATTCTTACAGGGGGGGGGTCTGGGGCCAACGTCCTGACTTTC. The full variable domain, its missing parts supplied by reference TRBV7-2 and TRBJ2-6, is GAGVSQSPSNKVTEKGKDVELRCDPISGHTALYWYRQSLGQGLEFLIYFQGNSAPDKSGLPSDRFSAERTGGSVSTLTIQRTQQEDSAVYLCASILTGGGSGANVLTFGAGSRLTVL.

There are many counts of this clonotype. The chain joins TRBV28 to TRBJ1-1; no firm D call. The CDR3 consists of 13 residues. Germline V gene sequence: CDR1 MDHEN, CDR2 SYDVKM. Trimming shortened V by 3 bases and J by 7 bases, and 12 bases separated the two germline ends. Here the CDR3 reads CASSFLRRIEAFF. In nucleotides, the CDR3 is TGTGCCAGCAGTTTCTTACGACGGATTGAAGCTTTCTTT.